This T cell receptor (beta chain) was recorded in a study of T cells in Graves' hyperthyroidism and ophthalmopathy. Overall study findings and caveats: The blood repertoire included most of the expanded thyroid clonotypes above 0.001.

Remarks on this clonotype: Antigen: not known.

The authors took PBMCs from over 8.5 ml fresh peripheral blood. TCR beta CDR3 region amplification was performed from RNA transcripts. First-round RT-PCR targeting the TCR CDR3 was performed with the HTBI primer set. TCRdb re-derived calls from the multiplex PCR reads in MiXCR, one entry per CDR3 protein. The data hold approximately 400,000 distinct CDR3 sequences, with around 25% observed a single time. This CDR3 comprises 13 residues. Looked up from germline, CDR1 is LNHDA and CDR2 is SQIVND (reference sequence). V lost 5 bases and J 2 bases, leaving 9 bases between the germline ends. This chain joins TRBV19 and TRBJ1-1; D gene ambiguous. This TCR came from a man aged 45-65 years with Graves' hyperthyroidism. Sequenced input: blood. In DNA form, the CDR3 reads TGTGCCAGTAGTGCCCCCGCAAACACTGAAGCTTTCTTT. Protein: CASSAPANTEAFF.